The clone carrying this T cell receptor beta chain is judged medium-sized. Its antigen remains unidentified. The data stem from a study of liver allograft versus peripheral blood T cells. Study details: Recipients' peripheral blood T cell receptor repertoires were compared with those in transplanted livers. General study findings and limits: Intragraft T cell receptor repertoires of liver allografts were reported to differ from peripheral blood repertoires.

CDR1 is MNHEY and CDR2 is SMNVEV in the germline V gene (reference sequence). The ends were cut back, 0 bases at V and 6 bases at J, with 11 bases in the middle. CDR3 length: 14 amino acids. A single record per CDR3 protein comes from TCRdb applying MiXCR to the reads. The table has fewer than 15,000 distinct CDR3 sequences, under 20% seen once. The TCR was taken from a human patient who had a liver transplant. A subset of T cells may come from the graft donor. The rearrangement joins TRBV27 to TRBJ1-2, with D possibly TRBD1 on 5 matching bases. CDR3 DNA sequence: TGTGCCAGCAGTTTATCGTCCAGGGCCCATGGCTACACCTTC. Translated: CASSLSSRAHGYTF.